This TCR beta chain was documented in a study of blood T cells in healthy people across ages. Peripheral blood from each donor was collected in a volume of 9.5 to 10 milliliters. A word on this clonotype: Its antigen is undetermined.

The authors ran a second PCR of about 6 to 12 cycles using a sample-barcoded 5' primer and a J-beta primer mix. From the 5' RACE reads, TCRdb called clonotypes with MiXCR, one entry per CDR3 protein. The table has more than 900,000 distinct CDR3 sequences, 25% to 30% seen once. Study-level findings and limits: Both higher diversity and more naive CD4+ cells marked long-lived donors when set against aged donors.

The CDR3 length is 16 residues. Germline V gene sequence: CDR1 SGHTA, CDR2 FQGNSA. With 1 base clipped from V and 4 bases from J, the junction kept 9 bases outside the gene matches. These same data were also listed under a study on T cells of mothers and their children. That investigation notes: Per mother, over 8 million TCR beta CDR3 reads were obtained; per child, around 2.8 million.

The receptor's source is a woman in her forties in good health. Sequencing was carried out using blood. The chain carries TRBV7-2 and TRBJ2-5, with TRBD2 matching over 7 bases. This CDR3 reads CASSLGSGGGTETQYF. The CDR3 bases are TGTGCCAGCAGCTTAGGGTCCGGCGGGGGAACAGAGACCCAGTACTTC.